The 27 T cell receptor beta chains below were found in one sample sequenced in a study of response to subunit inactivated influenza vaccine (dated by TCRdb to the late 2010s). Library preparation used RT-PCR. These reads were obtained on an Illumina HiSeq 2500. In-frame beta chains were kept once TCRdb had trimmed the public reads at Q25 with fastp and called clones with MiXCR. Rows matching on CDR3 protein sequence are summarized as one entry with the most common DNA and genes. This sample has a few hundred thousand distinct CDR3 sequences in its table, and roughly 22% of those were observed once. The ten biggest clones cover about 9.3% of the sample. The sample in question was PBMCs from blood, obtained about 20 months after vaccination. These receptors came from a man between 50 and 69 years old who received an inactivated influenza vaccine. Donor details come from another sample of the same person, matched by shared clones.

This chain joins TRBV19 and TRBJ1-2; D remains unclear. The ends were cut back, 4 bases at V and 3 bases at J, with 9 bases in the middle. In germline, CDR1 is LNHDA, CDR2 SQIVND (reference sequence). This CDR3 has 13 amino acids. The CDR3 sequence is CASSRTSDYGYTF. CDR3 bases: TGTGCCAGTAGTAGAACCTCCGACTATGGCTACACCTTC.

This clonotype occurred a few times. The chain joins TRBV5-1 to TRBJ2-1; D ambiguous. V lost 0 bases, J lost 0 bases, and 4 bases lay in between. The CDR3 spans 14 residues. Germline V gives CDR1 SGHRS, CDR2 YFSETQ. Here the CDR3 DNA reads TGCGCCAGCAGCTTGGGGGCCTCCTACAATGAGCAGTTCTTC. Translated, it gives CASSLGASYNEQFF.

The rearrangement joins TRBV7-8 to TRBJ2-6, with D perhaps being TRBD1 or TRBD2 (5 bases each). The CDR3 covers 16 residues. V was trimmed by 3 bases and J by 0 bases, leaving 9 bases between them. The germline V gene encodes CDR1 SGHVS and CDR2 FQNEAQ. The CDR3 coding sequence is TGTGCCAGCAGCTTGGGACGAATCTCTGGGGCCAACGTCCTGACTTTC. Residues: CASSLGRISGANVLTF. Full variable domain (remainder filled in from reference TRBV7-8 and TRBJ2-6): GAGVSQSPRYKVAKRGQDVALRCDPISGHVSLFWYQQALGQGPEFLTYFQNEAQLDKSGLPSDRFFAERPEGSVSTLKIQRTQQEDSAVYLCASSLGRISGANVLTFGAGSRLTVL.

This clonotype has more than one count but fewer than ten. The V and J genes are TRBV18 and TRBJ2-6; D not certain. Trimming shortened V by 5 bases and J by 2 bases, and 13 bases separated the two germline ends. The CDR3 totals 16 residues. Germline lookup yields CDR1 KGHSH and CDR2 LQKENI. The DNA for the CDR3 is TGTGCCAGCTCATTCCCGTCTGTCACTGGGGCCAACGTCCTGACTTTC. Protein sequence: CASSFPSVTGANVLTF.

This clonotype turned up a few times. This rearrangement joins TRBV6-1 to TRBJ1-5; tentatively, D is TRBD1 (6 bases). The V gene's germline CDR1 is MNHNS and CDR2 SASEGT. V was trimmed by 3 bases and J by 11 bases, leaving 14 bases between them. The CDR3 length is 13 residues. CDR3 sequence reads: CASSDRGRRAQHF. CDR3 DNA sequence: TGTGCCAGCAGTGACAGGGGCCGAAGGGCCCAGCATTTT.

The chain couples TRBV27 to TRBJ1-5, with D possibly matching TRBD1 (5 bases). Germline CDR1 MNHEY, CDR2 SMNVEV (reference sequence). The CDR3 extends over 14 amino acids. V lost 3 bases to trimming and J lost 5 bases, with 11 bases between them. CDR3 in DNA: TGTGCCAGCAGTTTCGCGGGGCAGGATCAGCCCCAGCATTTT. Protein product: CASSFAGQDQPQHF.

This clonotype was recorded many times. The chain has TRBV5-1 and TRBJ1-1, with D perhaps matching TRBD1 (6 bases). The CDR3 is 16 amino acids. Germline loops: CDR1 SGHRS, CDR2 YFSETQ. Trimming took 4 bases from V and 1 from J, leaving 17 bases between them. CDR3: CASSMDSLYSNTEAFF. CDR3 in DNA: TGCGCCAGCAGCATGGACAGCCTTTACTCGAACACTGAAGCTTTCTTT.

The chain carries TRBV12-3 or TRBV12-4 and TRBJ1-6; a weak D match, TRBD1 (5 bases). The V and J ends lost 1 base and 7 bases respectively, with 11 bases between them. The CDR3 is 15 residues long. CDR3 region: CASSLDFEGNSPLHF. Here the CDR3 DNA reads TGTGCCAGCAGTTTAGATTTTGAGGGGAATTCACCCCTCCACTTT.

The V gene is TRBV20-1, the J gene TRBJ2-4, with 7 bases fitting TRBD1. The CDR3 sequence is 16 residues long. Trimming took 6 bases from V and 4 from J; bases not matched to a gene: 15. Germline CDR1 reads DFQATT; CDR2 reads SNEGSKA (reference sequence). Written as DNA, the CDR3 is TGCAGTGCAACCGGGACAGTCTTGAAGGGGAAAAACATTCAGTACTTC. As protein: CSATGTVLKGKNIQYF.

The rearrangement links TRBV5-1 to TRBJ2-6, with D unclear. The germline CDR1 and CDR2 sequences are SGHRS and YFSETQ. The CDR3 extends over 14 amino acids. The V gene lost 4 bases and the J gene lost 0 bases, with 5 bases spanning the gap. CDR3 nucleotides: TGCGCCAGCAGCGAGAGCTCTGGGGCCAACGTCCTGACTTTC. Translating it yields CASSESSGANVLTF.

Many counts were recorded for this clonotype. The chain joins TRBV27 to TRBJ1-1; D ambiguous. V lost 5 bases and J lost 6, with 19 bases in between. Germline V gives CDR1 MNHEY, CDR2 SMNVEV (reference sequence). CDR3 length: 15 residues. CDR3 region: CASSLAPVETAEAFF. The CDR3 bases are TGTGCCAGCAGTCTAGCCCCCGTGGAAACCGCTGAAGCTTTCTTT.

Many counts were recorded for this clonotype. The gene calls are TRBV29-1 and TRBJ1-2, with D possibly TRBD1 on 6 matching bases. Germline V CDR1 and CDR2: SQVTM, ANQGSEA. This CDR3 has 13 residues. The ends were cut back, 7 bases at V and 4 bases at J, with 16 bases in the middle. CDR3 sequence: CSALAGAGYGYTF. The DNA for the CDR3 is TGCAGCGCCCTAGCGGGGGCGGGCTATGGCTACACCTTC.

This chain connects TRBV18 to TRBJ2-1; 10 positions agree with TRBD2. The CDR3 has 18 residues. The J segment lost 0 bases and the V segment lost 6 bases, leaving 11 bases of the junction unmatched. Germline loops: CDR1 KGHSH, CDR2 LQKENI. The CDR3, as DNA: TGTGCCAGCTCGTCGTGGACTAGCGGAGATAGCTCCTACAATGAGCAGTTCTTC. This sequence encodes CASSSWTSGDSSYNEQFF.

This chain connects TRBV20-1 to TRBJ1-2, with 8 bases lining up with TRBD1. The V segment lost 1 base and the J segment 4 bases; nucleotides outside the gene matches: 11. Germline values: CDR1 DFQATT, CDR2 SNEGSKA (reference sequence). The CDR3 runs 16 residues. CDR3 bases: TGCAGTGCTAGAGGCGTCAGCCCGACAGGGGCCTATGGCTACACCTTC. Its translation: CSARGVSPTGAYGYTF.

V gene TRBV5-1 combines with J gene TRBJ1-6; D remains ambiguous. The V and J ends lost 0 bases and 8 bases respectively, with 18 bases between them. Germline V CDR1 and CDR2: SGHRS, YFSETQ. The CDR3 length is 17 residues. The chain's CDR3 is CASSLGYGNLGDSPLHF. The CDR3 DNA is TGCGCCAGCAGCTTGGGTTACGGAAATTTGGGCGATTCACCCCTCCACTTT.

The V and J genes are TRBV30 and TRBJ2-7; D is perhaps TRBD2 (6 bases). Deletions cut 2 bases from V and 6 bases from J, with 20 bases between. Germline V gives CDR1 GTSNPN, CDR2 SVGIG (reference sequence). There are 15 residues in the CDR3. CDR3 sequence: CAWSSSGTAGSEQYF. The CDR3 region has the DNA TGTGCCTGGAGTAGCTCCGGGACTGCGGGGTCCGAGCAGTACTTC.

The rearrangement uses TRBV20-1 and TRBJ2-1; TRBD2 matches at 11 bases. V lost 6 bases to trimming and J lost 8 bases; unmatched junction nucleotides: 9. Germline V gene sequence: CDR1 DFQATT, CDR2 SNEGSKA (reference sequence). CDR3 length: 14 residues. This CDR3 reads CSAATSGSIYEQFF. CDR3 nucleotide sequence: TGCAGTGCAGCAACTAGCGGGAGTATCTATGAGCAGTTCTTC.

For this clonotype: The junction differs from germline at one of its ends, possibly a read error. This chain uses TRBV12-3 or TRBV12-4 with TRBJ2-1; TRBD2 matches at 7 bases. This CDR3 contains 15 residues. The CDR3, as DNA: TGTGCCAGCACCCCAGCGGGGTCCTCCTACAATGGGCAGTTCTTC. Amino acids: CASTPAGSSYNGQFF.

This clonotype was seen a few times. The chain uses TRBV2 and TRBJ2-6; TRBD2 might be the D (5 bases). CDR3 size: 14 residues. V shed 9 bases and J shed 0 bases, with 9 bases lying between them. The germline V gene has CDR1 SNHLY and CDR2 FYNNEI. CDR3 coding DNA: TGTGCCAGTTACAGCGGCTCTGGGGCCAACGTCCTGACTTTC. This sequence encodes CASYSGSGANVLTF.

This clonotype showed up just a few times. The rearrangement uses TRBV6-2 or TRBV6-3 and TRBJ2-1; D unresolved. Germline-derived CDR1 and CDR2 are MNHEY and SVGEGT. The length of the CDR3 is 14 residues. Trimming shortened V by 3 bases and J by 4 bases, and 10 bases separated the two germline ends. The CDR3, as DNA: TGTGCCAGCAGTTATTCTATACTATACAATGAGCAGTTCTTC. Amino acid sequence: CASSYSILYNEQFF.

The chain couples TRBV30 to TRBJ2-3, with 9 bases lining up with TRBD1. J was trimmed by 2 bases and V by 3 bases; bases with no gene match: 12. Germline values: CDR1 GTSNPN, CDR2 SVGIG (reference sequence). The CDR3 covers 17 residues. CDR3 amino acids: CAWSGIGTGKITDTQYF. CDR3 sequence (DNA): TGTGCCTGGAGCGGAATTGGGACAGGGAAGATCACAGATACGCAGTATTTT.

This clonotype was observed many times. V is TRBV4-3 and J is TRBJ1-3; D remains unclear. Trimming stripped 0 bases from V and 0 bases from J, with 15 bases between. This CDR3 contains 18 residues. Germline V gene data show CDR1 as LGHNA and CDR2 as YSLEER. This chain's CDR3 is CASSQDLVGRLSGNTIYF. CDR3 nucleotides: TGCGCCAGCAGCCAAGATCTTGTAGGACGGCTCTCTGGAAACACCATATATTTT.

The chain couples TRBV29-1 to TRBJ2-7, with D tentatively TRBD1 (6 bases). Between the trimmed V and J ends, which lost 4 bases and 2 bases, there was a span of 15 bases. The CDR3 is made up of 14 amino acids. The germline CDR1 and CDR2 sequences are SQVTM and ANQGSEA. The CDR3 nucleotides are TGCAGCGTTGTTTGGAACTCAGGGGCCTACGAGCAGTACTTC. Encoded protein: CSVVWNSGAYEQYF.

The chain is built from TRBV5-1 and TRBJ2-7, with D uncertain. CDR3 length: 14 amino acids. In germline, CDR1 is SGHRS, CDR2 YFSETQ. Trimming stripped 0 bases from V and 1 base from J, with 8 bases between. This chain's CDR3 is CASSLVGLSYEQYF. The CDR3 nucleotides read TGCGCCAGCAGCTTGGTTGGTTTGTCCTACGAGCAGTACTTC.

This clonotype was observed a single time. A read error may be the cause here, since a much bigger clone is one base away. CDR3 in amino acids: CASSVGHLNQPQQF. CDR3 DNA sequence: TGTGCCAGCAGTGTTGGGCACCTCAATCAGCCCCAGCAATTT. The chain has TRBV2 and TRBJ1-5; D call uncertain. The germline V gene has CDR1 SNHLY and CDR2 FYNNEI. CDR3 size: 14 residues.

The CDR3 sequence: CASSQDSYSGRRNEQFF. As DNA, the CDR3 is TGTGCCAGCAGCCAAGATTCCTATAGCGGGAGGCGCAATGAGCAGTTCTTC. The chain uses TRBV3-1 and TRBJ2-1; 10 bases line up with TRBD2. The CDR3 sequence is 17 residues long. Germline V gives CDR1 LGHDT, CDR2 YNNKEL (reference sequence). Trimming cost V 0 bases and J 6 bases; bases outside gene matches: 8.

The chain joins TRBV6-2 or TRBV6-3 to TRBJ2-5; D is undetermined. The germline CDR1 and CDR2 sequences are MNHEY and SVGEGT. The CDR3 covers 14 residues. The ends were cut back, 0 bases at V and 2 bases at J, with 7 bases in the middle. CDR3 sequence (DNA): TGTGCCAGCAGTTACTCGGGCAGTCAAGAGACCCAGTACTTC. Translating it yields CASSYSGSQETQYF.